Described below is a single T cell receptor beta chain sequence and its context. No antigen is known for it. Sequence at one end of the junction differs from germline and may be a read error. This specimen comes from a study of vaccination and CD4 T cells after COVID-19. Background on the study: Diagnosis preceded the drawing of post-COVID samples by a median about 98 days (range 35 to 161). The authors used overlapping spike peptides from SARS-CoV-2, HCoV-NL63, HCoV-OC43 and HCoV-229E to stimulate cells. Points from the study as a whole: Researchers report that 304 of 307 vaccine-specific clones in convalescent patients proved spike mono-reactive.

The Oncomine TCR Beta short-read assay was applied to DNA of cultured CD4+ T cells. TCRdb redid the calling of the PCR reads with MiXCR, one entry per CDR3 protein. The repertoire consists of approximately 7,700 distinct CDR3 sequences, with roughly 59% occurring once and the leading ten covering approximately 12%. The sample's treatment: roughly 11-day PBMC culture with coronavirus spike peptide pools or control peptides (ViraFEST assay). These CD4+ T cells came from an unexposed donor, sampled before the COVID-19 pandemic (2011-2018). This clonotype originated in a human donor in good health. Material for sequencing was CD4+ T cells from blood, cultured in vitro.

CDR3 nucleotides: TGTACCAGCAGCTACGCCGGGACAGGGAGTCAGCCCCAGCATTTT. It is translated as CTSSYAGTGSQPQHF. The chain links TRBV6-2 or TRBV6-3 to TRBJ1-5, with 9 bases lining up with TRBD1. CDR3 length: 15 residues. The germline V gene has CDR1 MNHEY and CDR2 SVGEGT.